The T cell receptor beta chain under discussion was sequenced for a study of shared clonotypes between healthy human individuals. Study findings and constraints: Clonotypes not shared had lower generation probabilities than those common to all four donors. Richness estimates generally favored naive over memory subsets. A few donors had roughly 5% of their naive CD4 clonotypes in common.

The method was immunoSEQ multiplex PCR; TCRdb's version includes in-frame clones alone and lacks a portion of them. The data show nearly 1,000,000 clones, around 80% seen once. Remarks on this clone: Its target is not known. At the DNA level, this CDR3 is encoded by other sequences in the same sample as well.

Partitioning of CD4+ cells yielded a CD45RA+ naive subset and a CD45RA-negative memory subset. With 3 bases removed from V and 0 bases from J, the gap between germline ends came to 1 base. CDR1 is WNHNN and CDR2 is SYGVQD in the germline V gene (reference sequence). This CDR3 spans 12 amino acids. The sequence was collected from a man aged 18 to 30 in good health. This sequence joins TRBV10-1 and TRBJ2-3; no definite D call. Input material: memory CD4+ T cells sorted from blood. Subset noted: CD45RA-negative fraction. The CDR3 region is CASSESTDTQYF. The CDR3 DNA reads as TGCGCCAGCAGTGAAAGCACAGATACGCAGTATTTT.